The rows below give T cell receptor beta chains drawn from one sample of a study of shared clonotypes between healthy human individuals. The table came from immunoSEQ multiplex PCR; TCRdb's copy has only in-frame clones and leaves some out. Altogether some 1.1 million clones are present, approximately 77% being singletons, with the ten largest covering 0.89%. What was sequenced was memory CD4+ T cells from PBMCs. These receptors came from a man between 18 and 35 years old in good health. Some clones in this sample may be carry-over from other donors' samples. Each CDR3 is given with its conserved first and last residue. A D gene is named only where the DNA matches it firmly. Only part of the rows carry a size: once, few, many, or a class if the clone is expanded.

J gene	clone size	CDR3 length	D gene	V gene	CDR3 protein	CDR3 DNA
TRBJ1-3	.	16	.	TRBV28	CASSFDPRVSGNTIYF	TGTGCCAGCAGTTTTGATCCAAGGGTTTCTGGAAACACCATATATTTT
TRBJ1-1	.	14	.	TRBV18	CASSPGTVNTEAFF	TGTGCCAGCTCACCTGGGACGGTAAACACTGAAGCTTTCTTT
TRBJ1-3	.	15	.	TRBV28	CASSPGVLSGNTIYF	TGTGCCAGCAGTCCAGGGGTCCTCTCTGGAAACACCATATATTTT
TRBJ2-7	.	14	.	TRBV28	CASSFPGLAYEQYF	TGTGCCAGCAGTTTCCCGGGACTTGCCTACGAGCAGTACTTC
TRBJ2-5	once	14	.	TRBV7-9	CASSFRQHQETQYF	TGTGCCAGCAGCTTCCGACAGCATCAAGAGACCCAGTACTTC
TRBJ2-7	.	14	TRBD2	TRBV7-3	CASSSTSASGEQYF	TGTGCCAGCAGCTCGACTAGCGCAAGCGGGGAGCAGTACTTC
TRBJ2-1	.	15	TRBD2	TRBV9	CASSVTIAGANEQFF	TGTGCCAGCAGCGTAACCATAGCGGGAGCGAATGAGCAGTTCTTC
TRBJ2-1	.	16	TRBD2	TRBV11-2	CASSSGRGLAGRREFF	TGTGCCAGCAGCTCCGGTAGGGGACTAGCGGGTCGAAGGGAGTTCTTC
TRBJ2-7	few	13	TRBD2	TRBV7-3	CASSSREGLEQYF	TGTGCCAGCAGCTCGCGGGAGGGCCTCGAGCAGTACTTC
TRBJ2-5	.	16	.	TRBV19	CASSMRTGAPGETQYF	TGTGCCAGTAGTATGCGGACCGGGGCTCCCGGAGAGACCCAGTACTTC
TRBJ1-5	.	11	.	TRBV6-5	CASSEVGPQHF	TGTGCCAGCAGTGAAGTCGGCCCCCAGCATTTT
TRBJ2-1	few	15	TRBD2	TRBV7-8	CASSEREGPSGEQFF	TGTGCCAGCAGTGAGAGGGAGGGCCCCTCGGGTGAGCAGTTCTTC
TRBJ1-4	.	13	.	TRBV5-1	CASSFAPGDTSLF	TGCGCCAGCAGCTTCGCGCCGGGGGACACTAGCCTTTTT
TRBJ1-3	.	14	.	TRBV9	CASSAQLTGNTIYF	TGTGCCAGCAGCGCACAGCTTACGGGAAACACCATATATTTT
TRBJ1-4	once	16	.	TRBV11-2	CASSRDRAGGGEKLFF	TGTGCCAGCAGCCGCGACCGAGCCGGGGGAGGCGAAAAACTGTTTTTT
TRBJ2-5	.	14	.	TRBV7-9	CASSLFGSSETQYF	TGTGCCAGCAGCTTATTCGGGTCCTCGGAGACCCAGTACTTC
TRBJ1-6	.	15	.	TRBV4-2	CASSQVRADNSPLHF	TGTGCCAGCAGCCAAGTTAGGGCAGATAATTCACCCCTCCACTTT
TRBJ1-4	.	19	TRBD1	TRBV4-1	CASSQVSLGTGGTNEKLFF	TGCGCCAGCAGCCAAGTTTCCCTAGGGACAGGTGGCACTAATGAAAAACTGTTTTTT
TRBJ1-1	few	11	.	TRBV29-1	CSATLGTEAFF	TGCAGCGCTACCCTTGGGACTGAAGCTTTCTTT
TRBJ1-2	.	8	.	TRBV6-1	CAADGYTF	TGTGCCGCGGATGGCTACACCTTC
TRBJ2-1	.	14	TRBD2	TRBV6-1	CASQTSGSLDEQFF	TGTGCCAGCCAGACTAGCGGGAGTCTCGATGAGCAGTTCTTC
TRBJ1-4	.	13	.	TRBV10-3	CAISAGANEKLFF	TGTGCCATCAGTGCAGGGGCTAATGAAAAACTGTTTTTT
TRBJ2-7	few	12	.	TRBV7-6	CASSSPLGEQYF	TGTGCCAGCAGCTCACCTTTAGGAGAGCAGTACTTC
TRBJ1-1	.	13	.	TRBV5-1	CASSFQGNTEAFF	TGCGCCAGCAGCTTCCAAGGGAACACTGAAGCTTTCTTT
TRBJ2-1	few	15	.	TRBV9	CASSVVSGSINEQFF	TGTGCCAGCAGCGTAGTTAGCGGATCAATCAATGAGCAGTTCTTC
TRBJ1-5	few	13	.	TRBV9	CASSVYPGQPQHF	TGTGCCAGCAGCGTATATCCTGGACAGCCCCAGCATTTT
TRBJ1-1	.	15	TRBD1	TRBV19	CASSMGRQGNTEAFF	TGTGCCAGTAGTATGGGTAGACAGGGGAACACTGAAGCTTTCTTT
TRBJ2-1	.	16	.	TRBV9	CASSGVGGPSYNEQFF	TGTGCCAGCAGCGGGGTAGGAGGGCCGTCCTACAATGAGCAGTTCTTC
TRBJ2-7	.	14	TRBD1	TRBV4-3	CASSQGQGSYEQYF	TGCGCCAGCAGCCAGGGACAGGGCTCATACGAGCAGTACTTC
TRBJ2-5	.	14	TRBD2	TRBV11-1	CASSPLAGGETQYF	TGTGCCAGCAGCCCACTAGCGGGGGGAGAGACCCAGTACTTC
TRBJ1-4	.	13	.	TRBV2	CASSRGENEKLFF	TGTGCCAGCAGTCGTGGAGAGAATGAAAAACTGTTTTTT
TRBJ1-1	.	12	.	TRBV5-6	CASSAGNPEAFF	TGTGCCAGCAGCGCAGGGAACCCTGAAGCTTTCTTT
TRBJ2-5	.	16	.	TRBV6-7	CASSYSGDDLRETQYF	TGTGCCAGCAGTTACTCTGGCGACGACCTACGGGAGACCCAGTACTTC
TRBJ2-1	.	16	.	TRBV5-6	CASSFLGGHSYNEQFF	TGTGCCAGCAGCTTCCTTGGGGGCCATTCCTACAATGAGCAGTTCTTC
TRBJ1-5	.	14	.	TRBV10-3	CAISEIGDNQPQHF	TGTGCCATCAGTGAGATAGGGGACAATCAGCCCCAGCATTTT
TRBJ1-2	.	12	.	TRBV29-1	CSGATGFGGYTF	TGCAGCGGGGCAACAGGGTTCGGCGGCTACACCTTC
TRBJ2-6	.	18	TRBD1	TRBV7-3	CASSLTTRGSAGANVLTF	TGTGCCAGCAGCTTAACTACCAGGGGGTCCGCTGGGGCCAACGTCCTGACTTTC
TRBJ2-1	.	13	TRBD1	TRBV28	CASRTGEYNEQFF	TGTGCCAGCAGGACAGGGGAATACAATGAGCAGTTCTTC
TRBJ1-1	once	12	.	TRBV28	CASSQVGTEAFF	TGTGCCAGCAGCCAGGTGGGCACTGAAGCTTTCTTT
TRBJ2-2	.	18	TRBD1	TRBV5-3	CARSLAASGGAFTGELFF	TGTGCCAGAAGCTTGGCCGCGTCAGGGGGCGCTTTCACCGGGGAGCTGTTTTTT
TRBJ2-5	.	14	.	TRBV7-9	CASSLRHPEGTQYF	TGTGCCAGCAGCTTACGGCATCCCGAGGGGACCCAGTACTTC
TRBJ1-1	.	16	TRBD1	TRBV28	CASSPRQGAGETEAFF	TGTGCCAGCAGTCCGCGACAGGGGGCAGGGGAGACTGAAGCTTTCTTT
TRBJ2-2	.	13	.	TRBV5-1	CASSLQGTGELFF	TGCGCCAGCAGCTTGCAGGGGACCGGGGAGCTGTTTTTT
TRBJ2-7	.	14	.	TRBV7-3	CASSLYDGAYEQYF	TGTGCCAGCAGCTTATATGACGGCGCCTACGAGCAGTACTTC